The present entry profiles one T cell receptor (beta chain) with its context. What it binds is unknown. The sample is drawn from a study of cytomegalovirus exposure and HLA in healthy donors. Study results and caveats: Later on, a genetic analysis was performed. It linked a missense variant in DCLRE1C with V- and J-gene trimming of TCR beta.

Primers included in the PCR were 60 Vbeta and 13 Jbeta primers. Some clones are missing from TCRdb's copy, which holds only in-frame ones; the method was immunoSEQ multiplex PCR. The sample has some 190,000 clones; around 85% are singletons. The TCR sequence derives from a boy aged 2 to 10 in good health and CMV-seronegative. The specimen sequenced was PBMCs.

CDR3 region: CASRLTSGRSYEQYF. CDR3 coding DNA: TGTGCCAGCAGGCTCACTAGCGGGCGCTCCTACGAGCAGTACTTC. The V call is TRBV27, the J call TRBJ2-7, with 9 bases lining up with TRBD2. Germline V gene data show CDR1 as MNHEY and CDR2 as SMNVEV (reference sequence). CDR3 length: 15 residues. V shed 6 bases and J 0 bases; nucleotides not matched to a gene: 6.